The clone carrying this TCR beta chain was seen a few times. It may be a read error: a sequence one base away is much more abundant. This specimen comes from a study of tumor and adjacent non-tumor tissue in lung cancer. The template was RNA from unsorted bulk tissue. A modified ARM-PCR protocol with three rounds of nested PCR amplified TCRbeta. Via MiXCR, TCRdb re-called the multiplex PCR reads, giving one row per CDR3 protein. Of approximately 68,000 distinct CDR3 sequences in the sample, around 73% are singletons; the top ten hold over 25%. The V gene lost 0 bases and the J gene lost 1 base, with 6 bases spanning the gap. This CDR3 comprises 14 residues. Looked up from germline, CDR1 is SGHDT and CDR2 is YYEEEE.

The TCR comes from a man aged 55-75 years with non-small cell lung cancer. The chain joins TRBV5-6 to TRBJ2-3; D uncertain. Sequencing was performed on lung tumor tissue. The CDR3 here is CASSLEGCTDTQYF. For the CDR3, the DNA is TGTGCCAGCAGCTTGGAGGGCTGCACAGATACGCAGTATTTT. Based on the CDR3 plus reference TRBV5-6 and TRBJ2-3, the full variable domain is DAGVTQSPTHLIKTRGQQVTLRCSPKSGHDTVSWYQQALGQGPQFIFQYYEEEERQRGNFPDRFSGHQFPNYSSELNVNALLLGDSALYLCASSLEGCTDTQYFGPGTRLTVL.